Listed below are T cell receptor beta chains from one sample, sequenced in a study of beta chain features in type 1 diabetes. Using immunoSEQ multiplex PCR, the repertoire was profiled, and TCRdb retains in-frame clones only, with some absent. The sample records a few hundred thousand clones, 14% being singletons. Sequencing used naive CD4+ T cells from blood. These receptor sequences come from a man aged 30-40 years with type 1 diabetes. CDR3s include the opening cysteine and the closing phenylalanine or tryptophan. The order of the fields is D gene, V gene, J gene, clone size, CDR3 DNA, CDR3 protein. A D gene is named only where the DNA matches it firmly. The size field is filled for only some rows; it gives once, few, many or a size class.

D gene: TRBD1; V gene: TRBV11-2; J gene: TRBJ1-2; clone size: .; CDR3 DNA: TGTGCCACCGTGGGACAGGGGAACTATGGCTACACCTTC; CDR3 protein: CATVGQGNYGYTF
D gene: .; V gene: TRBV4-2; J gene: TRBJ2-3; clone size: .; CDR3 DNA: TGTGCCAGCAGCCAAGTAGGAGGGAGTGCGGATACGCAGTATTTT; CDR3 protein: CASSQVGGSADTQYF
D gene: .; V gene: TRBV15; J gene: TRBJ1-4; clone size: few; CDR3 DNA: TGTGCCACCGCTGGACAGCTAAATGAAAAACTGTTTTTT; CDR3 protein: CATAGQLNEKLFF
D gene: .; V gene: TRBV7-2; J gene: TRBJ2-7; clone size: .; CDR3 DNA: TGTGCCAGCAGCGGGTCTAGCGTGTCCTACGAGCAGTACTTC; CDR3 protein: CASSGSSVSYEQYF
D gene: .; V gene: TRBV20-1; J gene: TRBJ2-2; clone size: .; CDR3 DNA: TGCAGTGCTAGCCCCCACGGGGAGCTGTTTTTT; CDR3 protein: CSASPHGELFF
D gene: TRBD2; V gene: TRBV18; J gene: TRBJ2-7; clone size: .; CDR3 DNA: TGTGCCAGCTCCCTAAGCGGGAGGGACTACGAGCAGTACTTC; CDR3 protein: CASSLSGRDYEQYF
D gene: TRBD1; V gene: TRBV7-2; J gene: TRBJ1-1; clone size: .; CDR3 DNA: TGTGCCAGCAGCTCATCGACAGGGTACTGGTCTGAAGCTTTCTTT; CDR3 protein: CASSSSTGYWSEAFF
D gene: .; V gene: TRBV6-5; J gene: TRBJ2-1; clone size: .; CDR3 DNA: TGTGCCAGCAGCGGGACACACTACAATGAGCAGTTCTTC; CDR3 protein: CASSGTHYNEQFF
D gene: .; V gene: TRBV6-6; J gene: TRBJ1-1; clone size: .; CDR3 DNA: TGTGCCAGCAGCCATAGGACAGTAAACACTGAAGCTTTCTTT; CDR3 protein: CASSHRTVNTEAFF
D gene: .; V gene: TRBV5-4; J gene: TRBJ2-1; clone size: few; CDR3 DNA: TGTGCCAGCAGCTCGACAGCCTCCAATGAGCAGTTCTTC; CDR3 protein: CASSSTASNEQFF
D gene: TRBD2; V gene: TRBV7-2; J gene: TRBJ2-3; clone size: few; CDR3 DNA: TGTGCCAGCAGCTTAAGTAGCGGGAGGGCAGATACGCAGTATTTT; CDR3 protein: CASSLSSGRADTQYF
D gene: .; V gene: TRBV4-1; J gene: TRBJ2-1; clone size: .; CDR3 DNA: TGCGCCAGCAGCCAAGGACTGCAAAATGAGCAGTTCTTC; CDR3 protein: CASSQGLQNEQFF
D gene: .; V gene: TRBV5-1; J gene: TRBJ2-6; clone size: .; CDR3 DNA: TGCGCCAGCAGCTCAGGAGGCTCTGGGGCCAACGTCCTGACTTTC; CDR3 protein: CASSSGGSGANVLTF
D gene: .; V gene: TRBV28; J gene: TRBJ2-2; clone size: few; CDR3 DNA: TGTGCCAGCAGTTTCCCGGGGTCAAGATTCGGGGAGCTGTTTTTT; CDR3 protein: CASSFPGSRFGELFF
D gene: .; V gene: TRBV27; J gene: TRBJ2-1; clone size: once; CDR3 DNA: TGTGCCAGCAGTTATATGGGCTATGAGCAGTTCTTC; CDR3 protein: CASSYMGYEQFF
D gene: TRBD2; V gene: TRBV9; J gene: TRBJ2-1; clone size: .; CDR3 DNA: TGTGCCAGCAGCGTAGTTGCGGGAGGGGGGAATGAGCAGTTCTTC; CDR3 protein: CASSVVAGGGNEQFF
D gene: .; V gene: TRBV7-2; J gene: TRBJ2-7; clone size: .; CDR3 DNA: TGTGCCAGCAGCTCTCAGGGTTCCGAGCAGTACTTC; CDR3 protein: CASSSQGSEQYF
D gene: .; V gene: TRBV6-6; J gene: TRBJ2-6; clone size: few; CDR3 DNA: TGTGCCAGCTCGATTATTGGGAGTACTGGGGCCAACGTCCTGACTTTC; CDR3 protein: CASSIIGSTGANVLTF
D gene: .; V gene: TRBV20-1; J gene: TRBJ2-5; clone size: .; CDR3 DNA: TGCAGTGCTAGAATTCGAGAGACCCAGTACTTC; CDR3 protein: CSARIRETQYF
D gene: .; V gene: TRBV7-3; J gene: TRBJ2-2; clone size: few; CDR3 DNA: TGTGCCAGCAGGCCAGACACCGGGGAGCTGTTTTTT; CDR3 protein: CASRPDTGELFF
D gene: TRBD2; V gene: TRBV4-1; J gene: TRBJ2-4; clone size: .; CDR3 DNA: TGCGCCAGCAGCCAAGATGAAGGACTAGTAAACATTCAGTACTTC; CDR3 protein: CASSQDEGLVNIQYF
D gene: TRBD1; V gene: TRBV7-2; J gene: TRBJ2-7; clone size: .; CDR3 DNA: TGTGCCAGCAGTGCCCAGACAGGGGGGTCCTACGAGCAGTACTTC; CDR3 protein: CASSAQTGGSYEQYF
D gene: TRBD2; V gene: TRBV7-3; J gene: TRBJ2-7; clone size: few; CDR3 DNA: TGTGCCAGCAGCTCTTTAGCGGGAGGAGTAACCGAGCAGTACTTC; CDR3 protein: CASSSLAGGVTEQYF
D gene: .; V gene: TRBV27; J gene: TRBJ2-5; clone size: few; CDR3 DNA: TGTGCCAGCAGTTCTGACCCATACTTCCGCAGGGAGACCCAGTACTTC; CDR3 protein: CASSSDPYFRRETQYF
D gene: TRBD2; V gene: TRBV11-2; J gene: TRBJ2-3; clone size: .; CDR3 DNA: TGTGCCAGCAGCTTAGTGGCTAGCGGGAGGAGTACGCAGTATTTT; CDR3 protein: CASSLVASGRSTQYF
D gene: .; V gene: TRBV13; J gene: TRBJ2-1; clone size: few; CDR3 DNA: TGTGCCAGCAGCCCACCTAGGGGGAACTACAATGAGCAGTTCTTC; CDR3 protein: CASSPPRGNYNEQFF
D gene: .; V gene: TRBV6-5; J gene: TRBJ1-1; clone size: .; CDR3 DNA: TGTGCCAGCAGTTCCTCCGGGGAAGCTTTCTTT; CDR3 protein: CASSSSGEAFF
D gene: TRBD2; V gene: TRBV14; J gene: TRBJ2-1; clone size: few; CDR3 DNA: TGTGCCAGCAGCCAAGCGGGCTTTGGCGGGAGTAATGAGCAGTTCTTC; CDR3 protein: CASSQAGFGGSNEQFF
D gene: TRBD1; V gene: TRBV29-1; J gene: TRBJ1-2; clone size: few; CDR3 DNA: TGCAGCGCTACAGGGGTCTATGGCTACACCTTC; CDR3 protein: CSATGVYGYTF
D gene: TRBD1; V gene: TRBV7-8; J gene: TRBJ1-3; clone size: .; CDR3 DNA: TGTGCCAGCAGCTTCCGGGACAGGGGAAACACCATATATTTT; CDR3 protein: CASSFRDRGNTIYF
D gene: TRBD1; V gene: TRBV28; J gene: TRBJ1-2; clone size: .; CDR3 DNA: TGTGCCAGCAGCCGGGGACAGGGGTATGGCTACACCTTC; CDR3 protein: CASSRGQGYGYTF
D gene: TRBD1; V gene: TRBV18; J gene: TRBJ2-6; clone size: few; CDR3 DNA: TGTGCCAGCTCACCAGACAGGGCTGGGGCCAACGTCCTGACTTTC; CDR3 protein: CASSPDRAGANVLTF
D gene: .; V gene: TRBV7-3; J gene: TRBJ2-3; clone size: .; CDR3 DNA: TGTGCCAGTGAGGGGGCAGATACGCAGTATTTT; CDR3 protein: CASEGADTQYF
D gene: .; V gene: TRBV6-6; J gene: TRBJ2-7; clone size: .; CDR3 DNA: TGTGCCAGCAGTACTCAGGGGACCTACGAGCAGTACTTC; CDR3 protein: CASSTQGTYEQYF
D gene: TRBD1; V gene: TRBV18; J gene: TRBJ2-7; clone size: few; CDR3 DNA: TGTGCCAGCTCCCTGGGACAGGGAATCGTAAACGAGCAGTACTTC; CDR3 protein: CASSLGQGIVNEQYF
D gene: TRBD2; V gene: TRBV7-2; J gene: TRBJ2-5; clone size: .; CDR3 DNA: TGTGCCAGCAGCCAGGGACTAGCGGGAGAGACCCAGTACTTC; CDR3 protein: CASSQGLAGETQYF
D gene: TRBD1; V gene: TRBV2; J gene: TRBJ2-3; clone size: few; CDR3 DNA: TGTGCCAGCAGGGACGACAGGGCCGAGCGTCAGTATTTT; CDR3 protein: CASRDDRAERQYF
D gene: .; V gene: TRBV18; J gene: TRBJ1-5; clone size: .; CDR3 DNA: TGTGCCAGCTCAGCCCGACAGGACCGGGGTCAGCCCCAGCATTTT; CDR3 protein: CASSARQDRGQPQHF
D gene: .; V gene: TRBV25-1; J gene: TRBJ1-2; clone size: few; CDR3 DNA: TGTGCCAGCAGTGAAGCGGGTACGGACTATGGCTACACCTTC; CDR3 protein: CASSEAGTDYGYTF
D gene: .; V gene: TRBV2; J gene: TRBJ2-7; clone size: few; CDR3 DNA: TGTGCCAGCAGTCAGGGATCGGCCTACGAGCAGTACTTC; CDR3 protein: CASSQGSAYEQYF
D gene: TRBD1; V gene: TRBV7-9; J gene: TRBJ2-1; clone size: few; CDR3 DNA: TGTGCCAGCAGCTTAGGGACAGGCCGCTCCTACAATGAGCAGTTCTTC; CDR3 protein: CASSLGTGRSYNEQFF
D gene: .; V gene: TRBV2; J gene: TRBJ1-1; clone size: .; CDR3 DNA: TGTGCCAGCAGTCCGGACACGGGAGTCGGTGAAGCTTTCTTT; CDR3 protein: CASSPDTGVGEAFF